These 27 T cell receptor beta chains came from one sample sequenced in a study of response to subunit inactivated influenza vaccine (dated by TCRdb to the late 2010s). The library was made by RT-PCR. Instrument used: Illumina HiSeq 2500. The public reads were run again by TCRdb, first through fastp at Q25 and then through MiXCR, and only productive beta chains were kept. Each entry is one CDR3 protein sequence, shown with its most common DNA and genes. This sample holds about 540,000 distinct CDR3 sequences; around 21% were observed only once. Roughly 2.8% of the sample is held by the ten biggest clonotypes. The same sample was also used in a study of T cells expressing NK-cell markers. The second investigation adds: 5'RACE template switching, by which a universal primer site and unique molecular identifiers were added, was used to make TCR beta cDNA libraries.

Source: CD4+ T cells sorted from PBMCs, taken 12 days after vaccination. The receptor source for this set is a man aged 50-59 years who received an inactivated influenza vaccine. Donor details come from another sample of the same person, matched by shared clones.

This clonotype was seen more than once but under ten times. V is TRBV12-3 or TRBV12-4 and J is TRBJ2-3; D might be TRBD2 (5 bases). Trimming took off 2 bases at V and 7 bases at J, with 19 bases between the two ends. The CDR3 sequence is 16 residues long. This CDR3 is CASSLSGRASLHTQYF. The CDR3, as DNA: TGTGCCAGCAGTTTAAGCGGTCGGGCTAGCTTACATACGCAGTATTTT.

The chain has TRBV29-1 and TRBJ2-7; D tentatively reads TRBD1 or TRBD2 (5 bases each). Germline CDR1 is SQVTM and CDR2 is ANQGSEA. CDR3 size: 13 residues. The CDR3 protein is CRKMGTTYVEQYF. Written as DNA, the CDR3 is TGCCGGAAAATGGGGACGACCTACGTCGAGCAGTACTTC.

This clonotype was picked up a small number of times. The CDR3 sequence: CASSPLAGRYNEQFF. CDR3 nucleotides: TGTGCCAGCTCACCACTAGCGGGGAGGTACAATGAGCAGTTCTTC. J is TRBJ2-1 and V is TRBV18; 8 bases map to TRBD2. The CDR3 runs to 15 residues. V lost 1 base and J lost 4; bases outside the gene matches: 3. The germline CDR1 and CDR2 sequences are KGHSH and LQKENI. Full variable domain (missing parts from reference TRBV18 and TRBJ2-1): NAGVMQNPRHLVRRRGQEARLRCSPMKGHSHVYWYRQLPEEGLKFMVYLQKENIIDESGMPKERFSAEFPKEGPSILRIQQVVRGDSAAYFCASSPLAGRYNEQFFGPGTRLTVL.

J is TRBJ2-7 and V is TRBV9, with D possibly called TRBD1 or TRBD2 (5 bases each). Germline V gene data show CDR1 as SGDLS and CDR2 as YYNGEE. Trimming left V 0 bases short and J 2 bases short, with 12 bases between. The CDR3 contains 15 residues. The CDR3 bases are TGTGCCAGCAGCGTAGGGGACCGGCCCACCTACGAGCAGTACTTC. It codes for CASSVGDRPTYEQYF.

This clonotype came up a few times. J is TRBJ2-6 and V is TRBV27; no definite D call. The CDR3 sequence is 13 residues long. V dropped 3 bases and J dropped 3 bases, with 3 bases sitting between them. CDR1 and CDR2 (germline): MNHEY, SMNVEV (reference sequence). In nucleotides, the CDR3 is TGTGCCAGCAGTTTTATTGGGGCCAACGTCCTGACTTTC. It translates to CASSFIGANVLTF.

This clonotype appeared a few times. The J gene is TRBJ1-3, the V gene TRBV7-9; D may be TRBD1 (6 bases). Trimming took off 5 bases at V and 0 bases at J, with 14 bases between the two ends. The CDR3 is 16 residues long. Germline V gene data show CDR1 as SEHNR and CDR2 as FQNEAQ (reference sequence). CDR3 sequence: CASSPRTAISGNTIYF. The CDR3 coding sequence is TGTGCCAGCAGCCCGAGGACAGCTATCTCTGGAAACACCATATATTTT.

This clonotype was found a few times. This chain links TRBV11-2 with TRBJ1-4, with a weak D call TRBD1 (5 bases). V gave up 8 bases and J gave up 7 bases, with 17 bases separating them. From germline, CDR1 is SGHAT and CDR2 FQNNGV. The length of the CDR3 is 14 residues. DNA of the CDR3: TGTGCCAGCGGACCACAGGTCGGGTCTGAAAAACTGTTTTTT. It translates to CASGPQVGSEKLFF.

This clonotype has only a few counts. The chain links TRBV27 to TRBJ1-2, with no clear D. Germline CDR1 is MNHEY and CDR2 is SMNVEV (reference sequence). The CDR3 sequence is 17 residues long. The germline V and J ends were trimmed by 0 bases and 4 bases, with 18 bases remaining between them. In nucleotides, the CDR3 is TGTGCCAGCAGTTTATCTTGGAGCTCCCGAAGGTTCTATGGCTACACCTTC. It encodes CASSLSWSSRRFYGYTF.

This clonotype was counted a few times. This sequence joins TRBV15 and TRBJ2-3, with TRBD2 matching over 11 bases. From germline, CDR1 is LNHNV and CDR2 YYDKDF (reference sequence). The trim removed 1 base at V and 0 bases at J, leaving 3 bases unmatched. This CDR3 comprises 17 residues. CDR3 amino acids: CATSRVSGRVSTDTQYF. CDR3 nucleotide sequence: TGTGCCACCAGCAGAGTTAGCGGGAGGGTAAGCACAGATACGCAGTATTTT.

The V and J genes are TRBV10-3 and TRBJ1-4; 8 bases fit TRBD1. Germline-derived CDR1 and CDR2 are ENHRY and SYGVKD. The length of the CDR3 is 14 residues. The V gene end was trimmed by 6 bases and the J gene end by 8 bases; junction bases not matched to a gene: 8. This CDR3 reads CAIRGDRGEEKLFF. The CDR3 DNA reads as TGTGCCATCAGGGGAGACAGGGGAGAAGAAAAACTGTTTTTT.

This chain connects TRBV20-1 to TRBJ2-6; perhaps TRBD2 as D (6 bases). Per germline, CDR1 DFQATT and CDR2 SNEGSKA (reference sequence). The V end was cut by 0 bases, the J end by 0 bases, with 15 bases between. This CDR3 has 18 residues. Written as DNA, the CDR3 is TGCAGTGCTAGAGATCCAGGAGGGACTTACTCTGGGGCCAACGTCCTGACTTTC. This sequence encodes CSARDPGGTYSGANVLTF.

The chain links TRBV20-1 to TRBJ1-1, with a tentative D call TRBD1 (6 bases). Germline CDR1 DFQATT, CDR2 SNEGSKA (reference sequence). V dropped 2 bases and J dropped 0 bases, with 10 bases sitting between them. CDR3 length equals 14 residues. CDR3 loop: CSARPGQMNTEAFF. DNA for the CDR3: TGCAGTGCTAGACCCGGACAGATGAACACTGAAGCTTTCTTT.

Only a few counts were recorded for this clonotype. The chain uses TRBV5-1 and TRBJ2-3; D assignment may be TRBD1 or TRBD2 (5 bases each). The CDR3 has 14 residues. The germline V gene encodes CDR1 SGHRS and CDR2 YFSETQ. The V end lost 7 bases, the J end lost 4 bases, and 16 bases lay between the germline ends. The CDR3 region is CASAGGGRADTQYF. CDR3 bases: TGCGCCAGCGCCGGTGGGGGTAGGGCAGATACGCAGTATTTT.

The sample holds a few counts of this clonotype. This chain joins TRBV5-1 and TRBJ2-7; 7 positions agree with TRBD1. CDR1 SGHRS and CDR2 YFSETQ come from the germline V gene. The V segment lost 7 bases and the J segment 4 bases; nucleotides outside the gene matches: 5. CDR3 length: 12 amino acids. CDR3 in amino acids: CASGRGLYEQYF. Written as DNA, the CDR3 is TGCGCCAGCGGCAGGGGGTTATACGAGCAGTACTTC. Based on the CDR3 plus reference TRBV5-1 and TRBJ2-7, the full variable domain is KAGVTQTPRYLIKTRGQQVTLSCSPISGHRSVSWYQQTPGQGLQFLFEYFSETQRNKGNFPGRFSGRQFSNSRSEMNVSTLELGDSALYLCASGRGLYEQYFGPGTRLTVT.

This clonotype was detected only a few times. The chain links TRBV20-1 to TRBJ2-3; the D is unclear. V lost 5 bases, J lost 8 bases, and 11 bases lay in between. This CDR3 region has 11 residues. From germline, CDR1 is DFQATT and CDR2 SNEGSKA (reference sequence). CDR3 sequence (DNA): TGCAGTGCTTCGACGGCTGTTACGCAGTATTTT. This sequence encodes CSASTAVTQYF.

This clonotype has only a few counts. The V call is TRBV10-3, the J call TRBJ2-2; no firm D call. With 7 bases removed from V and 0 bases from J, the gap between germline ends came to 15 bases. Germline values: CDR1 ENHRY, CDR2 SYGVKD. The CDR3 runs 16 residues. Written as DNA, the CDR3 is TGTGCCATCACTCAAGGAAGGGTAGCGAACACCGGGGAGCTGTTTTTT. Translation gives CAITQGRVANTGELFF.

The CDR3 loop is CAWSRVYNEQFF. The CDR3 DNA reads TGTGCCTGGAGTAGGGTTTACAATGAGCAGTTCTTC. The gene calls are TRBV30 and TRBJ2-1, with unresolved D. This CDR3 is built from 12 residues. The germline V gene has CDR1 GTSNPN and CDR2 SVGIG (reference sequence). Trimming removed 2 bases at V and 4 bases at J, with 6 bases between.

The V call is TRBV11-2, the J call TRBJ2-3; D is unresolved. V shed 5 bases and J shed 3 bases, with 15 bases lying between them. CDR1 is SGHAT, CDR2 FQNNGV, per germline. This CDR3 has 15 amino acids. The CDR3, as DNA: TGTGCCAGCAGCCCCAGCAGAAGCCGGACAGATACGCAGTATTTT. It translates to CASSPSRSRTDTQYF.

This clonotype was observed many times. This chain links TRBV18 with TRBJ1-1, with TRBD1 identical over 7 bases. The V and J ends lost 2 bases and 1 base, in that order; junction bases with no gene match: 7. Germline V gene sequence: CDR1 KGHSH, CDR2 LQKENI. The CDR3 has 16 amino acids. The CDR3 DNA sequence: TGTGCCAGCTCACCAACAGGGGTCGGTGGGAACACTGAAGCTTTCTTT. Its translation is CASSPTGVGGNTEAFF.

J is TRBJ1-1 and V is TRBV20-1; 10 nucleotides line up with TRBD1. The CDR3 covers 15 residues. Germline V lookup: CDR1 DFQATT, CDR2 SNEGSKA (reference sequence). The junction had 11 bases not matched to a gene; V was cut back by 5 bases and J by 5 bases. The CDR3 spells CSAYGTGVPRTEAFF. The CDR3 bases are TGCAGTGCTTACGGGACAGGGGTACCGAGGACTGAAGCTTTCTTT.

This sequence joins TRBV27 and TRBJ1-1; possibly TRBD1 for D (6 bases). Germline V CDR1 and CDR2: MNHEY, SMNVEV (reference sequence). V was pared by 4 bases and J by 4 bases, with 19 bases between. This CDR3 spans 16 amino acids. As DNA, the CDR3 is TGTGCCAGCAGTTCTTTAGGGGGGTGGACCCTCACTGAAGCTTTCTTT. Its translation: CASSSLGGWTLTEAFF.

At least ten counts were recorded for this clonotype. This sequence joins TRBV12-3 or TRBV12-4 and TRBJ2-7; 9 positions agree with TRBD2. The junction had 6 bases not matched to a gene; V was cut back by 4 bases and J by 2 bases. The CDR3 totals 15 residues. In DNA, the CDR3 is TGTGCCAGCAGTTCATCCAGGACTAGCGCCTACGAGCAGTACTTC. Protein sequence: CASSSSRTSAYEQYF.

This clonotype was detected only a few times. The V and J genes are TRBV5-1 and TRBJ1-1; D gene uncertain. CDR3 length: 12 amino acids. V lost 4 bases to trimming and J lost 6 bases, with 10 bases between them. Looked up from germline, CDR1 is SGHRS and CDR2 is YFSETQ. CDR3 DNA sequence: TGCGCCAGCAGCCCCGGGGAGGCTGAAGCTTTCTTT. Its translation is CASSPGEAEAFF.

The V gene is TRBV11-2, the J gene TRBJ2-1, with 12 positions matching TRBD1. Germline V gives CDR1 SGHAT, CDR2 FQNNGV. There are 15 residues in the CDR3. The ends lost 5 bases at V and 8 bases at J; junction bases unmatched: 7. The CDR3 sequence is CASSRPGQGAYEQFF. The CDR3 nucleotides are TGTGCCAGCAGCCGCCCGGGACAGGGGGCCTATGAGCAGTTCTTC.

The chain recombines TRBV14 with TRBJ2-5; possibly TRBD2 for D (5 bases). The CDR3 has 13 residues. CDR1 is SGHDN and CDR2 is FVKESK in the germline V gene. Deletions cut 1 base from V and 7 bases from J, with 10 bases between. The CDR3 DNA reads TGTGCCAGCAGCCAAGGAGGGATTAGGACCCAGTACTTC. Residues: CASSQGGIRTQYF.

The chain links TRBV28 to TRBJ2-2; tentatively, D is TRBD1 (5 bases). The V gene's germline CDR1 is MDHEN and CDR2 SYDVKM. Trimming left V 4 bases short and J 1 base short, with 10 bases between. CDR3 length: 15 residues. The CDR3 DNA is TGTGCCAGCAGTTCTGGGGCGTTGAACACCGGGGAGCTGTTTTTT. Residues: CASSSGALNTGELFF.

The rearrangement uses TRBV5-1 and TRBJ2-5; TRBD1 matches at 10 bases. J lost 4 bases, V lost 2 bases, and 5 bases had no gene match. Germline lookup yields CDR1 SGHRS and CDR2 YFSETQ. CDR3 size: 15 residues. The DNA for the CDR3 is TGCGCCAGCAGCTTCGGGACAGGGGCTTCAGAGACCCAGTACTTC. Encoded protein: CASSFGTGASETQYF.